The present TCR beta chain was sequenced within a study of shared clonotypes between healthy human individuals. General study findings and limits: It was only blood that was sampled, and tissue repertoires likely differ.

The naive CD8 fraction comprised CD45RO-negative cells positively selected for CCR7 and excluded terminally differentiated effector memory CD45RA+ cells. Sequenced by immunoSEQ multiplex PCR; TCRdb stores in-frame clones only, minus some. The table lists 1.5 million to 2.5 million clones, about 95% of them singletons. From germline, CDR1 is WNHNN and CDR2 SYGVQD (reference sequence). The germline V and J ends were trimmed by 0 bases and 0 bases, with 9 bases remaining between them. The CDR3 totals 16 residues. Comment on this clone: The antigen remains undetermined.

What was sequenced was naive CD8+ T cells sorted from blood. This TCR was recovered from a man younger than 35 in good health. The V gene is TRBV10-1, the J gene TRBJ2-1; no clear D. CDR3 sequence (DNA): TGCGCCAGCAGTGAGTCGTTCCCCAGCTCCTACAATGAGCAGTTCTTC. Residues: CASSESFPSSYNEQFF.